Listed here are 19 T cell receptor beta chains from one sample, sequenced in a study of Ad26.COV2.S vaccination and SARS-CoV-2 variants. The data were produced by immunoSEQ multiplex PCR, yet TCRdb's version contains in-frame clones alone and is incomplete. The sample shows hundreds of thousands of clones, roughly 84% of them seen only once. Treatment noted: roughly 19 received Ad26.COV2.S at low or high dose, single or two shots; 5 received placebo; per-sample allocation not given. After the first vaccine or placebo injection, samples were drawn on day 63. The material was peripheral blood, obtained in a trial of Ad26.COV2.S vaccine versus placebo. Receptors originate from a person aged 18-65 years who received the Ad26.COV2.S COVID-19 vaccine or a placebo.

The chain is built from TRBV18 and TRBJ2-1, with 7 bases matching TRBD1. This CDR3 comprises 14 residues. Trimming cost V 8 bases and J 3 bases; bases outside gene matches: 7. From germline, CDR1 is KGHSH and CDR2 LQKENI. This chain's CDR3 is CASNRDRDYNEQFF. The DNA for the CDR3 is TGTGCCAGCAACCGGGACAGAGACTACAATGAGCAGTTCTTC.

CDR3 bases: TGTGCCCGCCTTAGCGGGAGTTTGAATGAGCAGTTCTTC. This sequence encodes CARLSGSLNEQFF. V usage is TRBV30 and J usage is TRBJ2-1; 9 positions agree with TRBD2. From germline, CDR1 is GTSNPN and CDR2 SVGIG (reference sequence). The V and J ends lost 8 bases and 7 bases, in that order; junction bases with no gene match: 9. This CDR3 has 13 residues.

This CDR3 is CSVVTGEETQYF. The CDR3 nucleotides are TGCAGCGTGGTGACAGGGGAGGAGACCCAGTACTTC. The chain uses TRBV29-1 and TRBJ2-5; TRBD1 matches 8 bases. After removal of 6 bases from V and 5 bases from J, the junction contained 5 bases not matched to a gene. The CDR3 loop spans 12 amino acids. Germline V gene lookup returns CDR1 SQVTM and CDR2 ANQGSEA.

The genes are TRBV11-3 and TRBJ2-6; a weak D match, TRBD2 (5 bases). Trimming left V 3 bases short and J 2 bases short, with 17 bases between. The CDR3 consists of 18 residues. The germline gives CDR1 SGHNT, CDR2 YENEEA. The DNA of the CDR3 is TGTGCCAGCAGCTTCGTCGGTTCGTTGGGAGCTGGGGCCAACGTCCTGACTTTC. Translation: CASSFVGSLGAGANVLTF.

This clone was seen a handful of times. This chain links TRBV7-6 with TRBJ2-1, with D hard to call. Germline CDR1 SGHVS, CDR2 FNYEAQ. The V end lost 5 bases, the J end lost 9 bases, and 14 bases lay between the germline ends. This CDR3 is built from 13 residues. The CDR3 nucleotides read TGTGCCAGCAGCCTATTTCAGAACCCTGAGCAGTTCTTC. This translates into CASSLFQNPEQFF.

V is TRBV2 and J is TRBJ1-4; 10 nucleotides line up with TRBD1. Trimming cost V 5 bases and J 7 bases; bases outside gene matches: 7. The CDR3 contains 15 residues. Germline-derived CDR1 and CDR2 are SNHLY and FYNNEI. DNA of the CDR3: TGTGCCAGCAGTCCACCGGGACAGGGGAGTGAAAAACTGTTTTTT. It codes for CASSPPGQGSEKLFF.

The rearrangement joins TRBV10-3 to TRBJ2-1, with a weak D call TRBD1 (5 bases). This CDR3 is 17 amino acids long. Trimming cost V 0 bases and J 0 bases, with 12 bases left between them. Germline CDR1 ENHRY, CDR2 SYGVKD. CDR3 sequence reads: CAISESFQGLSYNEQFF. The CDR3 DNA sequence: TGTGCCATCAGTGAGTCGTTCCAGGGTCTCTCCTACAATGAGCAGTTCTTC.

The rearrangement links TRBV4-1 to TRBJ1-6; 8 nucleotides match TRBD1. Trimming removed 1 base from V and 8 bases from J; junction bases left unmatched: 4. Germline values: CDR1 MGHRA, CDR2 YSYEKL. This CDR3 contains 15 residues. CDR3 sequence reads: CASSQAGGFYSPLHF. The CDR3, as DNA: TGCGCCAGCAGCCAAGCAGGGGGCTTTTATTCACCCCTCCACTTT.

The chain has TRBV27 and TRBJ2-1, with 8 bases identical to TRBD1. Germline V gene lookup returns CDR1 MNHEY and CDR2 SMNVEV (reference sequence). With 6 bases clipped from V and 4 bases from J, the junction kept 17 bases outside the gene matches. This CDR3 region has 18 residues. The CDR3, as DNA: TGTGCCAGCAGCTTTTTGCCCTACCCGGGACAGGCGTACAATGAGCAGTTCTTC. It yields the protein CASSFLPYPGQAYNEQFF.

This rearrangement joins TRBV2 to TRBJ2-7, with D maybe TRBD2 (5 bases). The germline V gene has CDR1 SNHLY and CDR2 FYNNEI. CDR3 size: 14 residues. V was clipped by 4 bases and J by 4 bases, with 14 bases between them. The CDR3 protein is CASSGTRLPYEQYF. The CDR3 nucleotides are TGTGCCAGCAGTGGGACTCGCCTACCTTACGAGCAGTACTTC. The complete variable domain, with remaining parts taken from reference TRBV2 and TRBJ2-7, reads EPEVTQTPSHQVTQMGQEVILRCVPISNHLYFYWYRQILGQKVEFLVSFYNNEISEKSEIFDDQFSVERPDGSNFTLKIRSTKLEDSAMYFCASSGTRLPYEQYFGPGTRLTVT.

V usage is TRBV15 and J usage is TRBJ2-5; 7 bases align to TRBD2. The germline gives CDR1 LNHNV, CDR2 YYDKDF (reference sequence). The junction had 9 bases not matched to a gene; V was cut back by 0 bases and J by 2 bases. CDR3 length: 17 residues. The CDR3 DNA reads TGTGCCACCAGCAGAGAGCCTCCGGGACTAACACAAGAGACCCAGTACTTC. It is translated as CATSREPPGLTQETQYF.

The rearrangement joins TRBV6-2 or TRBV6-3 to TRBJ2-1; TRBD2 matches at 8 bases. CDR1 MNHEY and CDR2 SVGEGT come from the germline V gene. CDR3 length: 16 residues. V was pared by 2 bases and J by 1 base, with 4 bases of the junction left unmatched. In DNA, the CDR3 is TGTGCCAGCAGTTACGGGCGACTAGCGTCCTACAATGAGCAGTTCTTC. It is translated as CASSYGRLASYNEQFF.

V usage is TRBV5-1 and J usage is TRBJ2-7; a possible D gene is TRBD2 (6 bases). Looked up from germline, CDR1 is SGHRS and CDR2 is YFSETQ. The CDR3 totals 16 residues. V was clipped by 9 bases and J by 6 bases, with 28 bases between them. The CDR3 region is CANPVLGSGPTCEQYF. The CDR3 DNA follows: TGCGCCAACCCGGTGTTGGGAAGCGGGCCAACTTGCGAGCAGTACTTC.

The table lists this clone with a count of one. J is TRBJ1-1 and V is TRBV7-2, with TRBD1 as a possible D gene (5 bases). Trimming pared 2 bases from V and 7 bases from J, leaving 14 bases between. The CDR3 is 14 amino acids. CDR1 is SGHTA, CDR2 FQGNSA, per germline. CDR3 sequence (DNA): TGTGCCAGCAGCTTACGTCAGGGAAGTGGTGAAGCTTTCTTT. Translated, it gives CASSLRQGSGEAFF. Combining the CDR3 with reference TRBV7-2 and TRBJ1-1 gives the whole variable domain GAGVSQSPSNKVTEKGKDVELRCDPISGHTALYWYRQSLGQGLEFLIYFQGNSAPDKSGLPSDRFSAERTGGSVSTLTIQRTQQEDSAVYLCASSLRQGSGEAFFGQGTRLTVV.

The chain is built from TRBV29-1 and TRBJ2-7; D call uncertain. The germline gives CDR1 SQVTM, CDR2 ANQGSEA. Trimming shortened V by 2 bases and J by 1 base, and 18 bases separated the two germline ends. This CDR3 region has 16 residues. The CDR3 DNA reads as TGCAGCGTTGAACTTCTTTCCCCGACGGTATCCTACGAGCAGTACTTC. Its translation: CSVELLSPTVSYEQYF.

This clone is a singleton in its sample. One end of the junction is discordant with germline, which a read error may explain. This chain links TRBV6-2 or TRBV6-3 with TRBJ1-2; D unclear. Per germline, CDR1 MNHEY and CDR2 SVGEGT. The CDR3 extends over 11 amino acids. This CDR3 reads CASSNAQLCFF. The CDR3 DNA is TGTGCCAGCAGTAACGCACAGTTGTGCTTCTTC.

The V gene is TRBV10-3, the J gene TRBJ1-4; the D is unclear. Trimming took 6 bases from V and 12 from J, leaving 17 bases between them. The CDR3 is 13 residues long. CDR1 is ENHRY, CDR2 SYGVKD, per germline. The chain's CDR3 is CAIREDWVGELFF. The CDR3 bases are TGTGCCATCAGGGAGGACTGGGTTGGGGAACTGTTTTTT.

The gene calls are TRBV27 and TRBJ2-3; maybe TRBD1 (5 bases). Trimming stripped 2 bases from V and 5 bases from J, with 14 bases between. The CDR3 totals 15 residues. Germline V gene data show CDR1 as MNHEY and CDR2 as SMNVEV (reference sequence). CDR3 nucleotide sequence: TGTGCCAGCAGTTTAGGATTCAGGGTGGGAGATACGCAGTATTTT. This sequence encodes CASSLGFRVGDTQYF.

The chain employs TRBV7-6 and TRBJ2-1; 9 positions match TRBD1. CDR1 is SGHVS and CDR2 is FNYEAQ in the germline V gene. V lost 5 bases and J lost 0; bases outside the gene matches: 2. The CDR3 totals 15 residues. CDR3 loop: CASSTDRGSYNEQFF. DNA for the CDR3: TGTGCCAGCAGCACGGACAGGGGCTCCTACAATGAGCAGTTCTTC. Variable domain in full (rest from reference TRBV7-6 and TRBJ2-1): GAGVSQSPRYKVTKRGQDVALRCDPISGHVSLYWYRQALGQGPEFLTYFNYEAQQDKSGLPNDRFSAERPEGSISTLTIQRTEQRDSAMYRCASSTDRGSYNEQFFGPGTRLTVL.